This T cell receptor beta chain was sequenced during a study of Tregs in tolerant kidney transplant recipients. General study results and limits: For some patients, primers changed over time, blocking nucleotide-level comparison.

Turning to this clone: Antigen unknown.

The table came from immunoSEQ multiplex PCR; TCRdb's copy has only in-frame clones and leaves some out. Its listing shows more than 45,000 clones. The receptor's source is a human donor who received a combined kidney and bone marrow transplant. The specimen comprised CD4+ T cells from blood, sampled before the transplant.

The CDR3 here is CASVYRASYGYTF. The part of the CDR3 DNA that was read is TGTGCCAGCGTCTACAGGGCCTCCTATGGC. J is TRBJ1-2 and V is TRBV2; D is perhaps TRBD1 (6 bases). The CDR3 is cut off 3 residues early in the read; its end comes from the germline J gene. The CDR3 is 13 residues long. The V gene's germline CDR1 is SNHLY and CDR2 FYNNEI. The V gene lost 8 bases and the J gene lost 4 bases, with 14 bases spanning the gap.